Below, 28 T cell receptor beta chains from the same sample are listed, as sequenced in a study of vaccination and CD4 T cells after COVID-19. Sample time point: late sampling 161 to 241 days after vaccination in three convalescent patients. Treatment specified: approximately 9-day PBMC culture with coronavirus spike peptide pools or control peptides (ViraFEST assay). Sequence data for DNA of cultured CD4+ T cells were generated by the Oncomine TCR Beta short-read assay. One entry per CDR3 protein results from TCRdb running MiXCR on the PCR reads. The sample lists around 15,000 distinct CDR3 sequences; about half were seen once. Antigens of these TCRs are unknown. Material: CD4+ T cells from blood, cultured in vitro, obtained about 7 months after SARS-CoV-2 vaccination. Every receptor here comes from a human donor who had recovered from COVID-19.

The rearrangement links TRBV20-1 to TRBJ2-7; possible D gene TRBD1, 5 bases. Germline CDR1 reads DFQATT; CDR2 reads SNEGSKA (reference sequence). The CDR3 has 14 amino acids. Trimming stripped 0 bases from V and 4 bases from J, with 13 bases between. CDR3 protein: CSARDYGRDYEQYF. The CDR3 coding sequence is TGCAGTGCTAGAGATTATGGCAGGGATTACGAGCAGTACTTC.

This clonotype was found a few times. CDR3 DNA sequence: TGTGCCAGCAGCTCGCGGACAGGGCGCGAGCAGTACTTC. It is translated as CASSSRTGREQYF. The rearrangement joins TRBV7-2 to TRBJ2-7; 8 nucleotides align to TRBD1. The junction had 5 bases not matched to a gene; V was cut back by 4 bases and J by 6 bases. Germline CDR1 reads SGHTA; CDR2 reads FQGNSA. The CDR3 has 13 residues.

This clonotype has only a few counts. The CDR3 spells CSAYKAGAFNQPQHF. CDR3 coding DNA: TGCAGTGCCTATAAGGCTGGAGCCTTCAATCAGCCCCAGCATTTT. This chain joins TRBV20-1 and TRBJ1-5, with D hard to call. The length of the CDR3 is 15 residues. Germline-derived CDR1 and CDR2 are DFQATT and SNEGSKA (reference sequence). The V and J ends lost 6 bases and 3 bases respectively, with 18 bases between them.

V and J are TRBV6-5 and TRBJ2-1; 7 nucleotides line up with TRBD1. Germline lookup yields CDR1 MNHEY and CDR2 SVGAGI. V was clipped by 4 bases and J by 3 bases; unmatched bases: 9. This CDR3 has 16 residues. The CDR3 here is CASSWDSQFLYNEQFF. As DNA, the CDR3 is TGTGCCAGCAGTTGGGACAGTCAATTCCTCTACAATGAGCAGTTCTTC.

This CDR3 is CASSLQGGFDEQYF. Written as DNA, the CDR3 is TGTGCCAGCAGCCTCCAGGGTGGTTTTGACGAGCAGTACTTC. This rearrangement joins TRBV7-2 to TRBJ2-7, with a weak D call TRBD1 (5 bases). The germline V and J ends were trimmed by 5 bases and 5 bases, with 16 bases remaining between them. This CDR3 is 14 amino acids long. Germline-derived CDR1 and CDR2 are SGHTA and FQGNSA.

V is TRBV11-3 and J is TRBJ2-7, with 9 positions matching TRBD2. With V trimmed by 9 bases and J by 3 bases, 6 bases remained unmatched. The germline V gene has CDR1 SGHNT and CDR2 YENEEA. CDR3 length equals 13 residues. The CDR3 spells CARRSGGIYEQYF. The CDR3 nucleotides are TGTGCCAGACGTAGCGGGGGAATCTACGAGCAGTACTTC.

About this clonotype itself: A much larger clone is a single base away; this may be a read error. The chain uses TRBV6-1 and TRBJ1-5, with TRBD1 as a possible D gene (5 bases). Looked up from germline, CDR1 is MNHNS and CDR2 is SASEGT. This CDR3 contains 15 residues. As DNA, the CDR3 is TGTGCCAGCAGGATCGTCAGGGTGGGCAATCAGCCCCGGCATTTT. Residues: CASRIVRVGNQPRHF.

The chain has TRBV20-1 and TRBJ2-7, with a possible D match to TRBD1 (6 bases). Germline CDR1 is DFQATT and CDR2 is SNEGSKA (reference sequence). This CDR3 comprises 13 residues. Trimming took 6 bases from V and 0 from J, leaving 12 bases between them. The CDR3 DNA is TGCAGTGCAAAAGGACAGAACTCCTACGAGCAGTACTTC. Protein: CSAKGQNSYEQYF.

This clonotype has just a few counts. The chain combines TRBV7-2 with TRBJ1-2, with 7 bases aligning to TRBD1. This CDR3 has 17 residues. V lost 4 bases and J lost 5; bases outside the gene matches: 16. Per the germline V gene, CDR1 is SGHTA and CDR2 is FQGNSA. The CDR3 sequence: CASSSDPTGAYAYGYTF. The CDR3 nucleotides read TGTGCCAGCAGCTCAGACCCTACAGGGGCCTACGCTTATGGCTACACCTTC.

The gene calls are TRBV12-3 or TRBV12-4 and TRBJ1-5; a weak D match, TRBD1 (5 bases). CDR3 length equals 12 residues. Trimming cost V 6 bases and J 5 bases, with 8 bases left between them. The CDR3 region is CASRNRYQPQHF. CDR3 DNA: TGTGCCAGCAGGAACAGGTATCAGCCCCAGCATTTT.

The CDR3 sequence is CSARDSEGVHNEQFF. The CDR3 DNA reads as TGCAGTGCTAGAGATTCCGAGGGAGTCCACAATGAGCAGTTCTTC. The chain joins TRBV20-1 to TRBJ2-1, with D perhaps matching TRBD2 (5 bases). Germline CDR1 is DFQATT and CDR2 is SNEGSKA (reference sequence). V lost 0 bases to trimming and J lost 5 bases, with 14 bases between them. This CDR3 is built from 15 residues.

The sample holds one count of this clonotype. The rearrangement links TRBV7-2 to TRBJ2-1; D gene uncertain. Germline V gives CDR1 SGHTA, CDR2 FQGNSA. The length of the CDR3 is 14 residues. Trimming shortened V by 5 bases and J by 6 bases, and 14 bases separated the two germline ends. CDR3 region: CASSPQIQTNEQFF. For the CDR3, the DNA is TGTGCCAGCAGCCCTCAGATTCAGACCAATGAGCAGTTCTTC.

Here the CDR3 reads CASSSPPGTSGNEQFF. The DNA of the CDR3 is TGTGCCAGCAGCTCACCCCCCGGGACTTCAGGCAATGAGCAGTTCTTC. The V and J genes are TRBV7-6 and TRBJ2-1, with D possibly matching TRBD2 (6 bases). V shed 4 bases and J shed 6 bases, with 19 bases lying between them. The CDR3 has 16 amino acids. Germline lookup yields CDR1 SGHVS and CDR2 FNYEAQ.

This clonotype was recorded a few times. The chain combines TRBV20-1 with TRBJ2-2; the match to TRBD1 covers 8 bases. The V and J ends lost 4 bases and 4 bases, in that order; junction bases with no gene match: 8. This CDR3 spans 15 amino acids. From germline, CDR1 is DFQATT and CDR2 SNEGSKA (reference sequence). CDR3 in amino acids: CSAKRTGMITGELFF. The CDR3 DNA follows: TGCAGTGCTAAAAGGACAGGGATGATCACCGGGGAGCTGTTTTTT.

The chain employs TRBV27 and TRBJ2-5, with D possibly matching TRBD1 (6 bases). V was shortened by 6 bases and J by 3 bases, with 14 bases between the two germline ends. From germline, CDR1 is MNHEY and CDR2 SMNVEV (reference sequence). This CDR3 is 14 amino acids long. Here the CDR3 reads CASRLQGWEETQYF. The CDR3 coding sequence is TGTGCCAGCAGACTGCAGGGGTGGGAAGAGACCCAGTACTTC.

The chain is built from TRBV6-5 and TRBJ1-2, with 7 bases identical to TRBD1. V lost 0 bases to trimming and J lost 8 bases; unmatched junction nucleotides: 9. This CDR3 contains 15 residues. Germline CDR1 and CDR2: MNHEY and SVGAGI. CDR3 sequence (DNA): TGTGCCAGCAGTTACTCCAGGGGGGCGGGGATGGGCTACACCTTC. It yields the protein CASSYSRGAGMGYTF.

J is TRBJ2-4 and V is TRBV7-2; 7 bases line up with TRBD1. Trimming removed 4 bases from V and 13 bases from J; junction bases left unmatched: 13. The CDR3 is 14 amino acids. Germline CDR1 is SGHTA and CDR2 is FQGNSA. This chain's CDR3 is CASSSYRDSPIQYF. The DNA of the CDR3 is TGTGCCAGCAGCTCATACCGGGACAGCCCCATCCAGTACTTC.

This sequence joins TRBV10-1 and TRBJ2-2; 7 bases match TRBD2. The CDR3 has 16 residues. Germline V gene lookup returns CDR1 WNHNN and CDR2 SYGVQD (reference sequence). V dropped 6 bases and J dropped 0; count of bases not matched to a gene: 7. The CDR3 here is CASRVRGVTNTGELFF. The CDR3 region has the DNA TGCGCCAGCAGAGTACGGGGGGTAACGAACACCGGGGAGCTGTTTTTT.

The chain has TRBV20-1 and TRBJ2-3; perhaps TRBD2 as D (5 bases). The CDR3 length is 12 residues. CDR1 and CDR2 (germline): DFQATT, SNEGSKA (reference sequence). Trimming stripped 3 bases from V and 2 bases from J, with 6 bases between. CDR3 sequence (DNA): TGCAGTGCTAGCGGGGACACAGATACGCAGTATTTT. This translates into CSASGDTDTQYF.

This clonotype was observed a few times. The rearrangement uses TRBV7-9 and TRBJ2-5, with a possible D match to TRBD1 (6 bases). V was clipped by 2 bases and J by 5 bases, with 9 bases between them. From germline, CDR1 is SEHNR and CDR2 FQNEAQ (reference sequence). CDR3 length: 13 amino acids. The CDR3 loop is CASSLIGGETQYF. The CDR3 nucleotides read TGTGCCAGCAGCTTAATTGGGGGCGAGACCCAGTACTTC.

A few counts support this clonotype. The CDR3 loop reads CASSLLSSGSADTQYF. In nucleotides, the CDR3 is TGTGCCAGCAGTTTATTGTCTAGCGGGAGTGCAGATACGCAGTATTTT. This chain connects TRBV28 to TRBJ2-3, with TRBD2 matching 10 bases. J lost 4 bases, V lost 1 base, and 5 bases had no gene match. The CDR3 is 16 residues long. From germline, CDR1 is MDHEN and CDR2 SYDVKM. The variable domain in full, completed from reference TRBV28 and TRBJ2-3, reads DVKVTQSSRYLVKRTGEKVFLECVQDMDHENMFWYRQDPGLGLRLIYFSYDVKMKEKGDIPEGYSVSREKKERFSLILESASTNQTSMYLCASSLLSSGSADTQYFGPGTRLTVL.

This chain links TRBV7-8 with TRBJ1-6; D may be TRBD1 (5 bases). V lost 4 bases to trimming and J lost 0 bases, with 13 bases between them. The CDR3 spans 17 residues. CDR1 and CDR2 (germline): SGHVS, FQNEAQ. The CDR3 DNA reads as TGTGCCAGCAGCTCTGGGGGTAGGAGCTCCTATAATTCACCCCTCCACTTT. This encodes CASSSGGRSSYNSPLHF.

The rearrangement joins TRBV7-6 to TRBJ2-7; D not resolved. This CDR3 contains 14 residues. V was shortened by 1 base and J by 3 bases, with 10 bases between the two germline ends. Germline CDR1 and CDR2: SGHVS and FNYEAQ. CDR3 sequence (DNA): TGTGCCAGCAGCTTAGATTCGGGCAGCTACGAGCAGTACTTC. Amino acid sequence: CASSLDSGSYEQYF.

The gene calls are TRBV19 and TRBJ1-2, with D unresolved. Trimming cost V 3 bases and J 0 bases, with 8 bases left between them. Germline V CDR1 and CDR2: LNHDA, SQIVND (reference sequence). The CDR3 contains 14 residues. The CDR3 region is CASSIRLPNYGYTF. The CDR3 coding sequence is TGTGCCAGTAGTATCCGGCTACCTAACTATGGCTACACCTTC. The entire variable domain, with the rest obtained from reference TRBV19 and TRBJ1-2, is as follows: DGGITQSPKYLFRKEGQNVTLSCEQNLNHDAMYWYRQDPGQGLRLIYYSQIVNDFQKGDIAEGYSVSREKKESFPLTVTSAQKNPTAFYLCASSIRLPNYGYTFGSGTRLTVV.

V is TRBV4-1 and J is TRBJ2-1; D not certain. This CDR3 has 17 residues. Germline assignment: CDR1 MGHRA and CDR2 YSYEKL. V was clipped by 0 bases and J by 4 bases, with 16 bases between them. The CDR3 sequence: CASSQDLWLWEYNEQFF. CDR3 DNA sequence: TGCGCCAGCAGCCAAGATCTATGGTTATGGGAATACAATGAGCAGTTCTTC.

The CDR3 coding sequence is TGCAGCGTTGCCCCCGATTATGGCTACACCTTC. Residues: CSVAPDYGYTF. V is TRBV29-1 and J is TRBJ1-2; the D is unclear. The V end was cut by 4 bases, the J end by 5 bases, with 8 bases between. In germline, CDR1 is SQVTM, CDR2 ANQGSEA. This CDR3 is built from 11 residues.

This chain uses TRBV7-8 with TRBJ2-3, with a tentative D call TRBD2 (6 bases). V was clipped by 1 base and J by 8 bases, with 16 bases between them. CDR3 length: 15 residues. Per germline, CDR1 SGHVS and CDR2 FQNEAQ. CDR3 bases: TGTGCCAGCAGCTTAGTCGCGGGGTACTCGAGTACGCAGTATTTT. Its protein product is CASSLVAGYSSTQYF.

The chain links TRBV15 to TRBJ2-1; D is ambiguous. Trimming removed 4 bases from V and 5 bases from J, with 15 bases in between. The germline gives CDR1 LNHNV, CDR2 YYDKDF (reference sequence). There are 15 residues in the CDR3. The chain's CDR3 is CATSTLTGLNNEQFF. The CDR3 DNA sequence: TGTGCCACCAGCACGCTTACCGGGTTGAACAATGAGCAGTTCTTC.